This T cell receptor beta chain was sequenced during a study of cytomegalovirus exposure and HLA in healthy donors. Study background: Inside one of the first data releases sat about 85 million unique TCRs taken from HLA-typed donors.

Comments on this clone: The antigen is unknown.

The length of the CDR3 is 12 residues. Germline V gene sequence: CDR1 SGHKS, CDR2 YYEKEE (reference sequence). V lost 3 bases and J 7 bases, leaving 10 bases between the germline ends. Study-wide findings and caveats: A missense variant in DCLRE1C was later tied to TCR beta V- and J-gene trimming. Sequence variants that were highly shared formed a cluster that was likely a sequencing artifact.

Amplification used 60 Vbeta primers and 13 Jbeta primers. Data came from immunoSEQ multiplex PCR; TCRdb stores just in-frame clones and leaves some out. This sample has about 130,000 clones, with approximately 61% found just once. The source is a human donor in good health. The sample taken for sequencing was PBMCs. The chain links TRBV5-5 to TRBJ1-1; tentatively, D is TRBD1 (5 bases). In DNA, the CDR3 is TGTGCCAGCAGCTCGGCGGGGGTTGAAGCTTTCTTT. Translation gives CASSSAGVEAFF.